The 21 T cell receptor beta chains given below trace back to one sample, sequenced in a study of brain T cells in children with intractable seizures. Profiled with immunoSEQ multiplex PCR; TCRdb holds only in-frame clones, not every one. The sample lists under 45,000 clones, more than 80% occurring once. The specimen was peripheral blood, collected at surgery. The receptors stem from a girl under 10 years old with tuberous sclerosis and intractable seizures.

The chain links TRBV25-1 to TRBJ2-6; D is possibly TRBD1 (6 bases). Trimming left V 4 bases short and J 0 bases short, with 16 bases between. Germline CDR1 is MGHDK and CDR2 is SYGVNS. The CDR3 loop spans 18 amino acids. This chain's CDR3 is CASSASPGQPSGANVLTF. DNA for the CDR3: TGTGCCAGCAGTGCCTCACCAGGACAGCCCTCTGGGGCCAACGTCCTGACTTTC. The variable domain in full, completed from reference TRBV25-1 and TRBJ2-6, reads EADIYQTPRYLVIGTGKKITLECSQTMGHDKMYWYQQDPGMELHLIHYSYGVNSTEKGDLSSESTVSRIRTEHFPLTLESARPSHTSQYLCASSASPGQPSGANVLTFGAGSRLTVL.

CDR3 residues: CASSIEGGRAYGYTF. The DNA of the CDR3 is TGCGCCAGCAGCATTGAGGGAGGTCGGGCCTATGGCTACACCTTC. The chain couples TRBV5-1 to TRBJ1-2, with no clear D. Germline-derived CDR1 and CDR2 are SGHRS and YFSETQ. Trimming pared 4 bases from V and 4 bases from J, leaving 17 bases between. This CDR3 is 15 amino acids long.

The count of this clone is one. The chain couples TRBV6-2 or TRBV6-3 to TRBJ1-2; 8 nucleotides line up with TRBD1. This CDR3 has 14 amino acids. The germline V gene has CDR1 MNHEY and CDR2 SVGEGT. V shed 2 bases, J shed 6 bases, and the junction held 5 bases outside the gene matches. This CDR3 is CASSYQRQGNGYTF. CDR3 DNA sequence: TGTGCCAGCAGTTACCAGCGACAGGGGAATGGCTACACCTTC.

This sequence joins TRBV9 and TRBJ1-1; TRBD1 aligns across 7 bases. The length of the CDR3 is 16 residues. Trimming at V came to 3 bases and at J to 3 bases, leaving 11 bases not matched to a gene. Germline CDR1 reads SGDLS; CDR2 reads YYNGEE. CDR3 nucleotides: TGTGCCAGCAGCGGGGCCGACAGGGTAGGGGACACTGAAGCTTTCTTT. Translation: CASSGADRVGDTEAFF.

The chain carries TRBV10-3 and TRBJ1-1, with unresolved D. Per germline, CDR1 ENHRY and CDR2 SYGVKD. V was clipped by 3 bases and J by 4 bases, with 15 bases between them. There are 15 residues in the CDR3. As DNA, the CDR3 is TGTGCCATCAGTGACAGTGGACCCCGTGTCACTGAAGCTTTCTTT. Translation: CAISDSGPRVTEAFF.

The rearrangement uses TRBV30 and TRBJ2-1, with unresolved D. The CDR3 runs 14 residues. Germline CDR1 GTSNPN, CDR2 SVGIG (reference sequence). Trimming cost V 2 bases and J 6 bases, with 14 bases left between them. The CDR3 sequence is CAWSIVGVFNEQFF. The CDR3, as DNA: TGTGCCTGGAGTATAGTTGGTGTATTCAATGAGCAGTTCTTC. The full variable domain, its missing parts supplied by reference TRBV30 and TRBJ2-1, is SQTIHQWPATLVQPVGSPLSLECTVEGTSNPNLYWYRQAAGRGLQLLFYSVGIGQISSEVPQNLSASRPQDRQFILSSKKLLLSDSGFYLCAWSIVGVFNEQFFGPGTRLTVL.

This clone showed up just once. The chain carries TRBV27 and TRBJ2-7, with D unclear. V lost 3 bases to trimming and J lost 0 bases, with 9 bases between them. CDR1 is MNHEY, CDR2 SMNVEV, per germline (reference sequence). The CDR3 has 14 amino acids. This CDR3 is CASSFKGSSYEQYF. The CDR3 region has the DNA TGTGCCAGCAGTTTTAAGGGCAGCTCCTACGAGCAGTACTTC.

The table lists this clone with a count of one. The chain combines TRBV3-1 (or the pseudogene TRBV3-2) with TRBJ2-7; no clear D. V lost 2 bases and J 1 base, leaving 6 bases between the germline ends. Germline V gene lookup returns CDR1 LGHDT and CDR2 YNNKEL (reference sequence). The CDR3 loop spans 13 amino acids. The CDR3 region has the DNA TGTGCCAGCAGCCAAATGGGATCCTACGAGCAGTACGTC. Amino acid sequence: CASSQMGSYEQYV.

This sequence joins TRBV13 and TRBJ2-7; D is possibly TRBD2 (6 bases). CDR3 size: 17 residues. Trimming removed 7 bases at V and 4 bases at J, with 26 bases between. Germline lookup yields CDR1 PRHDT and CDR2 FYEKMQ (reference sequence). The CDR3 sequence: CASTTSIGPRGIYEQYF. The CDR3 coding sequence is TGTGCCAGCACCACGAGCATTGGTCCCCGGGGGATTTACGAGCAGTACTTC.

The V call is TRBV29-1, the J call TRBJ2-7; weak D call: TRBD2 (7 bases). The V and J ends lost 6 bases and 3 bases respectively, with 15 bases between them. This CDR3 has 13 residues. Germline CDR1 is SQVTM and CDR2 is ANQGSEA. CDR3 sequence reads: CSVIEGGLYEQYF. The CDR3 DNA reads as TGCAGCGTCATAGAGGGGGGGCTCTACGAGCAGTACTTC.

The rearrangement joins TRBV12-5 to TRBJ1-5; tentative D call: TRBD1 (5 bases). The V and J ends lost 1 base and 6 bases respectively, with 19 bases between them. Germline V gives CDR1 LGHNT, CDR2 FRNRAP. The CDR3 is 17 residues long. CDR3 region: CASGLAHIGQGGQPQHF. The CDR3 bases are TGTGCTAGTGGTTTGGCTCACATCGGACAAGGCGGTCAGCCCCAGCATTTT.

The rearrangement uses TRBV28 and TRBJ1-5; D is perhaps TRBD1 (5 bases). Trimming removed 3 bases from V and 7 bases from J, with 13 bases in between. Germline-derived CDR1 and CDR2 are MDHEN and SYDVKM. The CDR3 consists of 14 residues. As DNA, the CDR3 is TGTGCCAGCAGTTTTGGGCAGGGACGCCAGCCCCAGCATTTT. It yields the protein CASSFGQGRQPQHF.

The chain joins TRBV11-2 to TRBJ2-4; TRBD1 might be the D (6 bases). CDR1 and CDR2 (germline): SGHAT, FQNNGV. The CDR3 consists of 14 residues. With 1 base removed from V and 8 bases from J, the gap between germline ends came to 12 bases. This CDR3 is CASSLAGVGDIQYF. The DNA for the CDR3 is TGTGCCAGCAGCTTAGCAGGGGTTGGTGACATTCAGTACTTC. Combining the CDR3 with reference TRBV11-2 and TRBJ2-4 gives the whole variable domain EAGVAQSPRYKIIEKRQSVAFWCNPISGHATLYWYQQILGQGPKLLIQFQNNGVVDDSQLPKDRFSAERLKGVDSTLKIQPAKLEDSAVYLCASSLAGVGDIQYFGAGTRLSVL.

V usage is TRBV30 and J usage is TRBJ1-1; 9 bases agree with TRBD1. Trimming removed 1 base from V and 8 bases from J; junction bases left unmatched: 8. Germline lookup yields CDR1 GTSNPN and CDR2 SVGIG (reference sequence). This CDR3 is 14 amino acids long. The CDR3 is CAWSAGTGYLEAFF. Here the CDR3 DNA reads TGTGCCTGGAGTGCCGGGACAGGGTATCTGGAAGCTTTCTTT.

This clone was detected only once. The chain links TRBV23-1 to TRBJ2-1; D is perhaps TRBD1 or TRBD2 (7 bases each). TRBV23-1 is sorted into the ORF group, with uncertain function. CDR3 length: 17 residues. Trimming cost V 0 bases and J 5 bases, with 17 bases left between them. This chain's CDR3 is CASSQSRQGGDDNEQFF. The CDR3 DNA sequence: TGCGCCAGCAGTCAATCGCGGCAGGGGGGGGACGACAATGAGCAGTTCTTC.

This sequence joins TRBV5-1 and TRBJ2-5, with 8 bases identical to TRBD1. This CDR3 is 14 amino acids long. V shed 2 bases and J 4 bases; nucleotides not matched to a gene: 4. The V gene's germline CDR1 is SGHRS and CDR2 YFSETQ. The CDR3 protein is CASSFTGGGETQYF. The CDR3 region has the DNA TGCGCCAGCAGCTTCACAGGGGGTGGAGAGACCCAGTACTTC.

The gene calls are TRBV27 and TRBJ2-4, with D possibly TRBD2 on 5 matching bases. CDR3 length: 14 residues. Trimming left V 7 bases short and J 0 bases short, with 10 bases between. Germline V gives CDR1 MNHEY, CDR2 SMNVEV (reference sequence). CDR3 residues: CASTAGLAKNIQYF. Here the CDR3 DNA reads TGTGCCAGCACCGCCGGACTAGCCAAAAACATTCAGTACTTC.

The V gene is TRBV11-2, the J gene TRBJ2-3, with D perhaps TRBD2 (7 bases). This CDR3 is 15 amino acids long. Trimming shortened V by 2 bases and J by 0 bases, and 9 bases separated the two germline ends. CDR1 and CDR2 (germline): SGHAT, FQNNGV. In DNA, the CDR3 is TGTGCCAGCAGCTTAAGGGGGGGCAGCACAGATACGCAGTATTTT. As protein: CASSLRGGSTDTQYF.

CDR3 in amino acids: CASSLTRGSDTQYF. The CDR3 DNA follows: TGTGCCAGCAGCTTAACCAGGGGTTCAGATACGCAGTATTTT. The chain is built from TRBV9 and TRBJ2-3, with D possibly matching TRBD1 (6 bases). CDR3 length: 14 residues. Per germline, CDR1 SGDLS and CDR2 YYNGEE. V was shortened by 4 bases and J by 4 bases, with 13 bases between the two germline ends.

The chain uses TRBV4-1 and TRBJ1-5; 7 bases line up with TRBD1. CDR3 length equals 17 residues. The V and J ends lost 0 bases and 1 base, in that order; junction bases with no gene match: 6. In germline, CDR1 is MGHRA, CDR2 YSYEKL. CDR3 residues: CASSQDIRGISNQPQHF. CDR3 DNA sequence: TGCGCCAGCAGCCAAGATATCAGGGGGATCAGCAATCAGCCCCAGCATTTT.

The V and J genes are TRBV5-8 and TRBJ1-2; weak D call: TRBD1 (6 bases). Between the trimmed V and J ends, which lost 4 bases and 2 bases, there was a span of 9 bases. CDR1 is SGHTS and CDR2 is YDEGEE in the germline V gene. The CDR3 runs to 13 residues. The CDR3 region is CASSRQENYGYTF. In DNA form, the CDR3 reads TGTGCCAGCAGCCGACAGGAGAACTATGGCTACACCTTC.